This T cell receptor (beta chain) was observed in a study of blood T cell repertoires in COVID-19. Study overall: The analysed material was cDNA or gDNA that came from T cells, B-cell-depleted T cells, or PBMCs.

The Seattle patients, enrolled during active infection, were followed longitudinally. Repertoires were generated with immunoSEQ multiplex PCR, while TCRdb's copy carries only in-frame clones and drops some. The sample carries 270,000 or so clones, roughly 90% recorded once. CDR3 length: 13 residues. Germline loops: CDR1 SEHNR, CDR2 FQNEAQ (reference sequence). Trimming took off 1 base at V and 6 bases at J, with 9 bases between the two ends. The chain links TRBV7-9 to TRBJ1-2; D is uncertain. Specimen: peripheral blood. This sequence was found in a woman aged 60-70 years with COVID-19, enrolled during active disease. DNA for the CDR3: TGTGCCAGCAGCTTAGTTTCGGGGAATGGCTACACCTTC. This codes for CASSLVSGNGYTF.